This paragraph covers one TCR beta chain sequence. Its target is unknown. Sorting based on CD45RO/CCR7/CD25/CD127/CD95/CD27 separated CD4+ naive, central memory, regulatory and stem cell-like memory cells. The data are from a study of beta chain features in type 1 diabetes. V dropped 11 bases and J dropped 0 bases, with 20 bases sitting between them. The CDR3 has 16 amino acids. Germline V gene sequence: CDR1 MNHNY, CDR2 SVGAGI (reference sequence). Expressed TCRB transcripts were sequenced because the isolated RNA had all been reverse transcribed beforehand. Data came from immunoSEQ multiplex PCR; TCRdb stores just in-frame clones and leaves some out. The table shows hundreds of thousands of clones, with about 14% occurring only once. Study-level results: Across all four CD4+ subsets, people with type 1 diabetes showed modestly shorter TCRB CDR3s. The influence of HLA type on TCRB rearrangement stayed undetermined. An over-representation of cells with high TCR expression could result from cDNA sequencing.

The genes are TRBV6-6 and TRBJ1-5; TRBD1 is a possible D gene (5 bases). This sequence was found in a man between 18 and 35 years old with type 1 diabetes. Sample: naive CD4+ T cells from blood. CDR3 in DNA: TGTGCCGGAAAACGGGGCTTTTTAATTAGCAATCAGCCCCAGCATTTT. As protein: CAGKRGFLISNQPQHF.